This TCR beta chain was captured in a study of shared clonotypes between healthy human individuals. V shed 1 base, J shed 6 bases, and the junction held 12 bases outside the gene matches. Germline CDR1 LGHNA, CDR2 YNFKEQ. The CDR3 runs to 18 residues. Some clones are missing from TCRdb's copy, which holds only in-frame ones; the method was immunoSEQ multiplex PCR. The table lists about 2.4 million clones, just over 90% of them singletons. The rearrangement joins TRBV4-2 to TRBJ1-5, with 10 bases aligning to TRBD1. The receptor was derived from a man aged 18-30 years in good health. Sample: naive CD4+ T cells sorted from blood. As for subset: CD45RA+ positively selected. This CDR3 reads CASSQVLAWTGGFQPQHF. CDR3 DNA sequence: TGTGCCAGCAGCCAAGTTTTGGCCTGGACAGGGGGATTTCAGCCCCAGCATTTT.